The 6 T cell receptor beta chains below were found in one sample sequenced in a study of shared clonotypes between healthy human individuals (dated by TCRdb to the early 2020s). Library generation was performed with the immunoSEQ multiplex PCR assay. This is the immuneACCESS table as TCRdb keeps it, with only in-frame sequences that have V and J called. A part of the clones is gone; compared with another copy, unresolved V genes explain less than half, and the rest is unexplained. For this sample the table gives some 1.5 million clones, of which around 98% were detected only once. Approximately 0.45% of the sample goes to the ten largest clones. Sequencing was done on a sample of naive CD4+ T cells sorted from blood. The sample's cell subset or site label, decoded: CD45RA+ positively selected. These receptors all stem from a man under 40 in good health.

On this clone: This specimen includes other DNA sequences encoding the same CDR3. The gene calls are TRBV7-6 and TRBJ2-7; 13 positions match TRBD2. V shed 1 base, J shed 1 base, and the junction held 1 base outside the gene matches. This CDR3 spans 16 amino acids. The germline gives CDR1 SGHVS, CDR2 FNYEAQ. The CDR3 coding sequence is TGTGCCAGCAGCTTAGGGACTAGCGGGAGTTCCTACGAGCAGTACTTC. Its protein is CASSLGTSGSSYEQYF.

The J gene is TRBJ2-5, the V gene TRBV5-1, with D possibly being TRBD1 (6 bases). The CDR3 consists of 15 residues. CDR1 is SGHRS, CDR2 YFSETQ, per germline. The germline V and J ends were trimmed by 7 bases and 4 bases, with 20 bases remaining between them. This CDR3 is CASSGGRGSGETQYF. CDR3 sequence (DNA): TGCGCCAGCTCTGGGGGCAGGGGATCTGGAGAGACCCAGTACTTC.

The chain is built from TRBV2 and TRBJ2-2; tentative D call: TRBD1 (5 bases). Germline CDR1 SNHLY, CDR2 FYNNEI. There are 14 residues in the CDR3. V was pared by 4 bases and J by 2 bases, with 8 bases between. The DNA for the CDR3 is TGTGCCAGCAGTGTGACAGCCAACACCGGGGAGCTGTTTTTT. Its protein product is CASSVTANTGELFF.

Only a few counts were recorded for this clone. This rearrangement joins TRBV27 to TRBJ1-1; D is ambiguous. V lost 5 bases, J lost 4 bases, and 20 bases lay in between. There are 16 residues in the CDR3. Germline CDR1 is MNHEY and CDR2 is SMNVEV (reference sequence). The CDR3 sequence is CASSTLLVTGGTEAFF. The DNA of the CDR3 is TGTGCCAGCAGTACACTCCTGGTAACTGGTGGCACTGAAGCTTTCTTT.

The genes are TRBV5-1 and TRBJ2-5; D remains unclear. The tail of the sequence fits TRBJ2-7 better, so the J call may be wrong. The CDR3 runs 13 residues. Germline lookup yields CDR1 SGHRS and CDR2 YFSETQ. CDR3 nucleotides: TGCGCCAGCAGTCAGGCAGGTGGCTACGAGCAGTACTTC. This sequence encodes CASSQAGGYEQYF.

The chain combines TRBV18 with TRBJ2-1, with 11 positions matching TRBD2. The CDR3 is 17 amino acids. V lost 1 base to trimming and J lost 10 bases; unmatched junction nucleotides: 12. Germline V gene lookup returns CDR1 KGHSH and CDR2 LQKENI. CDR3 coding DNA: TGTGCCAGCTCACCACTTCCGGGACTAGCGGAGTCCGTAGAGCAGTTCTTC. Amino acid sequence: CASSPLPGLAESVEQFF.